These 26 T cell receptor beta chains originate from one sample sequenced in a study of blood T cells in healthy people across ages. Combining a sample-barcoded 5' primer with a J-beta primer mix, a second PCR ran for roughly 6 to 12 cycles. TCRdb processed the 5' RACE reads anew with MiXCR; each CDR3 protein has one entry. The sample contains more than 600,000 distinct CDR3 sequences, 25% of which appear only once. This sample was also put to use in a study of T cells of mothers and their children.

The sequenced material came from blood. The receptors stem from a boy younger than 18 in good health.

The V call is TRBV10-1, the J call TRBJ1-5; a possible D gene is TRBD1 (5 bases). The V gene's germline CDR1 is WNHNN and CDR2 SYGVQD (reference sequence). CDR3 length equals 16 residues. V was cut by 2 bases and J by 4 bases, with 15 bases left in between. CDR3: CASSEIGQRSNQPQHF. DNA for the CDR3: TGCGCCAGCAGTGAGATAGGACAAAGGAGTAATCAGCCCCAGCATTTT.

This chain connects TRBV20-1 to TRBJ2-5, with 7 bases lining up with TRBD1. V shed 0 bases and J 6 bases; nucleotides not matched to a gene: 7. Germline V gives CDR1 DFQATT, CDR2 SNEGSKA (reference sequence). The CDR3 covers 14 residues. This CDR3 is CSAREDRRGQTQYF. CDR3 bases: TGCAGTGCTAGAGAGGACAGGCGCGGACAGACCCAGTACTTC.

V usage is TRBV20-1 and J usage is TRBJ1-1; 7 nucleotides align to TRBD1. The CDR3 length is 13 residues. J gave up 1 base and V 6 bases, and 5 bases lay outside the gene matches. Germline loops: CDR1 DFQATT, CDR2 SNEGSKA (reference sequence). The CDR3, as DNA: TGCAGTGCCGCCGGGACAGCGAACACTGAAGCTTTCTTT. Encoded protein: CSAAGTANTEAFF.

This clonotype was picked up a small number of times. V usage is TRBV20-1 and J usage is TRBJ2-7, with a possible D match to TRBD1 (6 bases). Trimming removed 7 bases from V and 3 bases from J, with 13 bases in between. Germline V gives CDR1 DFQATT, CDR2 SNEGSKA (reference sequence). CDR3 size: 12 residues. CDR3 sequence (DNA): TGCAGTGGGCGGACAGAAAACTACGAGCAGTACTTC. Residues: CSGRTENYEQYF.

The chain employs TRBV21-1 and TRBJ2-5. TRBV21-1 is classified as a pseudogene. The CDR3 length is 14 residues. CDR3 nucleotide sequence: TGTGCCAACACAGCCCAAGCCATCCGAGAGACCCAGTACTTC. Its translation is CANTAQAIRETQYF.

This clonotype was detected many times. The V and J genes are TRBV6-2 or TRBV6-3 and TRBJ2-5, with no clear D. The DNA end is a closer match to TRBJ2-1, so the J assignment may be wrong. CDR3 length equals 15 residues. CDR1 and CDR2 from the germline V gene are MNHEY and SVGEGT. The CDR3: CASTFPSTVNNEQFF. CDR3 nucleotides: TGTGCCAGCACCTTTCCATCGACGGTAAACAATGAGCAGTTCTTC.

The V and J genes are TRBV11-2 and TRBJ2-3; no definite D call. The V gene's germline CDR1 is SGHAT and CDR2 FQNNGV. V lost 1 base to trimming and J lost 3 bases, with 14 bases between them. This CDR3 has 16 amino acids. The DNA for the CDR3 is TGTGCCAGCAGCTTAGTGTCATCCGTTATAACAGATACGCAGTATTTT. Translation gives CASSLVSSVITDTQYF.

The rearrangement joins TRBV6-5 to TRBJ2-6; unclear D gene. CDR1 is MNHEY, CDR2 SVGAGI, per germline. Trimming pared 5 bases from V and 0 bases from J, leaving 14 bases between. The CDR3 contains 17 residues. The CDR3 loop reads CASSITGVYSGANVLTF. CDR3 sequence (DNA): TGTGCCAGCAGTATAACTGGCGTATACTCTGGGGCCAACGTCCTGACTTTC.

This clonotype was detected only a few times. This chain connects TRBV2 to TRBJ2-6; D assignment may be TRBD1 or TRBD2 (5 bases each). The germline V gene encodes CDR1 SNHLY and CDR2 FYNNEI. The CDR3 runs to 15 residues. V dropped 4 bases and J dropped 0 bases, with 7 bases sitting between them. CDR3 bases: TGTGCCAGCAGTGGGGGGAACTCTGGGGCCAACGTCCTGACTTTC. Its protein product is CASSGGNSGANVLTF.

This clonotype was observed a handful of times. The chain employs TRBV9 and TRBJ2-5; 10 bases align to TRBD2. Germline V gene sequence: CDR1 SGDLS, CDR2 YYNGEE. With 3 bases clipped from V and 2 bases from J, the junction kept 4 bases outside the gene matches. The CDR3 is 15 residues long. As DNA, the CDR3 is TGTGCCAGCAGCGCGGGGACTAGCGCACAAGAGACCCAGTACTTC. Protein: CASSAGTSAQETQYF.

This clonotype was counted only a few times. The rearrangement uses TRBV12-3 or TRBV12-4 and TRBJ1-2, with unresolved D. The CDR3 contains 14 residues. With 7 bases removed from V and 0 bases from J, the gap between germline ends came to 12 bases. This CDR3 is CASKLVGANYGYTF. The CDR3, as DNA: TGTGCCAGCAAACTGGTTGGTGCTAACTATGGCTACACCTTC.

This rearrangement joins TRBV4-1 to TRBJ1-3; TRBD1 might be the D (5 bases). V was pared by 5 bases and J by 3 bases, with 17 bases between. Germline-derived CDR1 and CDR2 are MGHRA and YSYEKL. The CDR3 has 16 residues. CDR3 DNA sequence: TGCGCCAGCAGCAGGGGCATTGACAATCGTGGAAACACCATATATTTT. Translation: CASSRGIDNRGNTIYF.

A few counts support this clonotype. The CDR3 loop is CSARETGVLDNSPLHF. Here the CDR3 DNA reads TGCAGTGCTAGAGAAACAGGGGTTTTAGATAATTCACCCCTCCACTTT. The chain employs TRBV20-1 and TRBJ1-6; 7 bases agree with TRBD1. CDR1 is DFQATT and CDR2 is SNEGSKA in the germline V gene (reference sequence). V was pared by 0 bases and J by 5 bases, with 7 bases of the junction left unmatched. The CDR3 is 16 amino acids.

The chain uses TRBV29-1 and TRBJ2-7; TRBD1 matches at 9 bases. The CDR3 length is 13 residues. Germline V gene sequence: CDR1 SQVTM, CDR2 ANQGSEA. Trimming at V came to 4 bases and at J to 6 bases, leaving 7 bases not matched to a gene. Here the CDR3 DNA reads TGCAGCGTTGGCGACAGGGGGGGTTCCGAGCAGTACTTC. Translated: CSVGDRGGSEQYF.

This clonotype was observed a handful of times. This chain connects TRBV4-1 to TRBJ2-5; 11 nucleotides agree with TRBD2. V dropped 0 bases and J dropped 3; count of bases not matched to a gene: 6. The CDR3 sequence is 17 residues long. Germline values: CDR1 MGHRA, CDR2 YSYEKL. The CDR3 nucleotides are TGCGCCAGCAGCCAAGATAAGATGACTAGCGGGGAAGAGACCCAGTACTTC. It codes for CASSQDKMTSGEETQYF.

The rearrangement joins TRBV7-8 to TRBJ2-1; D gene unclear. The CDR3 has 14 residues. V gave up 1 base and J gave up 9 bases, with 13 bases separating them. Germline lookup yields CDR1 SGHVS and CDR2 FQNEAQ. The CDR3 DNA is TGTGCCAGCAGCTTAGTAGGCGGAGCCGGTGAGCAGTTCTTC. Its protein is CASSLVGGAGEQFF.

This sequence joins TRBV19 and TRBJ2-2, with no clear D. Germline loops: CDR1 LNHDA, CDR2 SQIVND (reference sequence). The CDR3 totals 14 residues. Trimming cost V 7 bases and J 0 bases, with 9 bases left between them. This CDR3 reads CASNGLTNTGELFF. As DNA, the CDR3 is TGTGCCAGTAATGGGCTGACGAACACCGGGGAGCTGTTTTTT.

The V and J genes are TRBV19 and TRBJ1-5; maybe TRBD1 (6 bases). The germline V and J ends were trimmed by 3 bases and 0 bases, with 12 bases remaining between them. Germline V gene lookup returns CDR1 LNHDA and CDR2 SQIVND (reference sequence). The CDR3 runs to 16 residues. CDR3 residues: CASSMTPGDSNQPQHF. As DNA, the CDR3 is TGTGCCAGTAGTATGACGCCAGGGGATAGCAATCAGCCCCAGCATTTT.

The chain couples TRBV11-2 to TRBJ2-1, with TRBD2 as a possible D gene (5 bases). V was clipped by 4 bases and J by 8 bases, with 12 bases between them. This CDR3 is 13 amino acids long. In germline, CDR1 is SGHAT, CDR2 FQNNGV. The CDR3 DNA is TGTGCCAGCAGCTCCAGTCTCGGGGATGAGCAGTTCTTC. This sequence encodes CASSSSLGDEQFF.

The chain combines TRBV3-1 with TRBJ2-7, with a possible D match to TRBD2 (6 bases). The V gene lost 3 bases and the J gene lost 6 bases, with 12 bases spanning the gap. Germline lookup yields CDR1 LGHDT and CDR2 YNNKEL (reference sequence). CDR3 length: 13 residues. The CDR3 nucleotides are TGTGCCAGCAGCCAGGGGGGATGGGCCGAGCAGTACTTC. This codes for CASSQGGWAEQYF.

The chain combines TRBV5-6 with TRBJ2-5; D call uncertain. The DNA matches TRBJ2-7 better at its end, which makes the J call doubtful. This CDR3 contains 15 residues. Germline loops: CDR1 SGHDT, CDR2 YYEEEE. CDR3 protein: CASSLGIRGFYEQYF. CDR3 nucleotides: TGTGCCAGCAGCCTGGGTATCCGAGGCTTCTACGAGCAGTACTTC.

The rearrangement links TRBV12-5 to TRBJ1-3, with D possibly matching TRBD1 (6 bases). The CDR3 has 16 residues. V lost 1 base to trimming and J lost 3 bases, with 13 bases between them. CDR1 is LGHNT, CDR2 FRNRAP, per germline. Written as DNA, the CDR3 is TGTGCTAGTGGTTTGGGAGGACAGTTTTTTGGAAACACCATATATTTT. It codes for CASGLGGQFFGNTIYF.

The chain links TRBV6-5 to TRBJ2-1, with D possibly being TRBD2 (6 bases). With 5 bases removed from V and 2 bases from J, the gap between germline ends came to 10 bases. This CDR3 is 14 amino acids long. CDR1 and CDR2 from the germline V gene are MNHEY and SVGAGI. The CDR3 here is CASSLAPTYNEQFF. CDR3 coding DNA: TGTGCCAGCAGTCTAGCGCCCACCTACAATGAGCAGTTCTTC.

The chain employs TRBV29-1 and TRBJ1-1, with D uncertain. V was shortened by 2 bases and J by 2 bases, with 9 bases between the two germline ends. CDR1 and CDR2 (germline): SQVTM, ANQGSEA. This CDR3 comprises 13 residues. CDR3 protein: CSVERTGNTEAFF. The CDR3 DNA reads as TGCAGCGTTGAACGCACGGGCAACACTGAAGCTTTCTTT.

Only a few counts were recorded for this clonotype. The rearrangement joins TRBV5-1 to TRBJ1-2; the match to TRBD1 covers 7 bases. The V gene end was trimmed by 2 bases and the J gene end by 0 bases; junction bases not matched to a gene: 4. The germline V gene encodes CDR1 SGHRS and CDR2 YFSETQ. This CDR3 is built from 15 residues. The DNA for the CDR3 is TGCGCCAGCAGCTTAGAACAGGGGACTAACTATGGCTACACCTTC. Its translation: CASSLEQGTNYGYTF.

This clonotype was counted between two and nine times. This sequence joins TRBV6-1 and TRBJ2-5, with D possibly called TRBD1 or TRBD2 (5 bases each). The CDR3 length is 16 residues. Germline V gene sequence: CDR1 MNHNS, CDR2 SASEGT. Trimming shortened V by 3 bases and J by 4 bases, and 18 bases separated the two germline ends. For the CDR3, the DNA is TGTGCCAGCAGTGAGCCCGGGCAGGGACCCCGAGAGACCCAGTACTTC. Translating it yields CASSEPGQGPRETQYF.